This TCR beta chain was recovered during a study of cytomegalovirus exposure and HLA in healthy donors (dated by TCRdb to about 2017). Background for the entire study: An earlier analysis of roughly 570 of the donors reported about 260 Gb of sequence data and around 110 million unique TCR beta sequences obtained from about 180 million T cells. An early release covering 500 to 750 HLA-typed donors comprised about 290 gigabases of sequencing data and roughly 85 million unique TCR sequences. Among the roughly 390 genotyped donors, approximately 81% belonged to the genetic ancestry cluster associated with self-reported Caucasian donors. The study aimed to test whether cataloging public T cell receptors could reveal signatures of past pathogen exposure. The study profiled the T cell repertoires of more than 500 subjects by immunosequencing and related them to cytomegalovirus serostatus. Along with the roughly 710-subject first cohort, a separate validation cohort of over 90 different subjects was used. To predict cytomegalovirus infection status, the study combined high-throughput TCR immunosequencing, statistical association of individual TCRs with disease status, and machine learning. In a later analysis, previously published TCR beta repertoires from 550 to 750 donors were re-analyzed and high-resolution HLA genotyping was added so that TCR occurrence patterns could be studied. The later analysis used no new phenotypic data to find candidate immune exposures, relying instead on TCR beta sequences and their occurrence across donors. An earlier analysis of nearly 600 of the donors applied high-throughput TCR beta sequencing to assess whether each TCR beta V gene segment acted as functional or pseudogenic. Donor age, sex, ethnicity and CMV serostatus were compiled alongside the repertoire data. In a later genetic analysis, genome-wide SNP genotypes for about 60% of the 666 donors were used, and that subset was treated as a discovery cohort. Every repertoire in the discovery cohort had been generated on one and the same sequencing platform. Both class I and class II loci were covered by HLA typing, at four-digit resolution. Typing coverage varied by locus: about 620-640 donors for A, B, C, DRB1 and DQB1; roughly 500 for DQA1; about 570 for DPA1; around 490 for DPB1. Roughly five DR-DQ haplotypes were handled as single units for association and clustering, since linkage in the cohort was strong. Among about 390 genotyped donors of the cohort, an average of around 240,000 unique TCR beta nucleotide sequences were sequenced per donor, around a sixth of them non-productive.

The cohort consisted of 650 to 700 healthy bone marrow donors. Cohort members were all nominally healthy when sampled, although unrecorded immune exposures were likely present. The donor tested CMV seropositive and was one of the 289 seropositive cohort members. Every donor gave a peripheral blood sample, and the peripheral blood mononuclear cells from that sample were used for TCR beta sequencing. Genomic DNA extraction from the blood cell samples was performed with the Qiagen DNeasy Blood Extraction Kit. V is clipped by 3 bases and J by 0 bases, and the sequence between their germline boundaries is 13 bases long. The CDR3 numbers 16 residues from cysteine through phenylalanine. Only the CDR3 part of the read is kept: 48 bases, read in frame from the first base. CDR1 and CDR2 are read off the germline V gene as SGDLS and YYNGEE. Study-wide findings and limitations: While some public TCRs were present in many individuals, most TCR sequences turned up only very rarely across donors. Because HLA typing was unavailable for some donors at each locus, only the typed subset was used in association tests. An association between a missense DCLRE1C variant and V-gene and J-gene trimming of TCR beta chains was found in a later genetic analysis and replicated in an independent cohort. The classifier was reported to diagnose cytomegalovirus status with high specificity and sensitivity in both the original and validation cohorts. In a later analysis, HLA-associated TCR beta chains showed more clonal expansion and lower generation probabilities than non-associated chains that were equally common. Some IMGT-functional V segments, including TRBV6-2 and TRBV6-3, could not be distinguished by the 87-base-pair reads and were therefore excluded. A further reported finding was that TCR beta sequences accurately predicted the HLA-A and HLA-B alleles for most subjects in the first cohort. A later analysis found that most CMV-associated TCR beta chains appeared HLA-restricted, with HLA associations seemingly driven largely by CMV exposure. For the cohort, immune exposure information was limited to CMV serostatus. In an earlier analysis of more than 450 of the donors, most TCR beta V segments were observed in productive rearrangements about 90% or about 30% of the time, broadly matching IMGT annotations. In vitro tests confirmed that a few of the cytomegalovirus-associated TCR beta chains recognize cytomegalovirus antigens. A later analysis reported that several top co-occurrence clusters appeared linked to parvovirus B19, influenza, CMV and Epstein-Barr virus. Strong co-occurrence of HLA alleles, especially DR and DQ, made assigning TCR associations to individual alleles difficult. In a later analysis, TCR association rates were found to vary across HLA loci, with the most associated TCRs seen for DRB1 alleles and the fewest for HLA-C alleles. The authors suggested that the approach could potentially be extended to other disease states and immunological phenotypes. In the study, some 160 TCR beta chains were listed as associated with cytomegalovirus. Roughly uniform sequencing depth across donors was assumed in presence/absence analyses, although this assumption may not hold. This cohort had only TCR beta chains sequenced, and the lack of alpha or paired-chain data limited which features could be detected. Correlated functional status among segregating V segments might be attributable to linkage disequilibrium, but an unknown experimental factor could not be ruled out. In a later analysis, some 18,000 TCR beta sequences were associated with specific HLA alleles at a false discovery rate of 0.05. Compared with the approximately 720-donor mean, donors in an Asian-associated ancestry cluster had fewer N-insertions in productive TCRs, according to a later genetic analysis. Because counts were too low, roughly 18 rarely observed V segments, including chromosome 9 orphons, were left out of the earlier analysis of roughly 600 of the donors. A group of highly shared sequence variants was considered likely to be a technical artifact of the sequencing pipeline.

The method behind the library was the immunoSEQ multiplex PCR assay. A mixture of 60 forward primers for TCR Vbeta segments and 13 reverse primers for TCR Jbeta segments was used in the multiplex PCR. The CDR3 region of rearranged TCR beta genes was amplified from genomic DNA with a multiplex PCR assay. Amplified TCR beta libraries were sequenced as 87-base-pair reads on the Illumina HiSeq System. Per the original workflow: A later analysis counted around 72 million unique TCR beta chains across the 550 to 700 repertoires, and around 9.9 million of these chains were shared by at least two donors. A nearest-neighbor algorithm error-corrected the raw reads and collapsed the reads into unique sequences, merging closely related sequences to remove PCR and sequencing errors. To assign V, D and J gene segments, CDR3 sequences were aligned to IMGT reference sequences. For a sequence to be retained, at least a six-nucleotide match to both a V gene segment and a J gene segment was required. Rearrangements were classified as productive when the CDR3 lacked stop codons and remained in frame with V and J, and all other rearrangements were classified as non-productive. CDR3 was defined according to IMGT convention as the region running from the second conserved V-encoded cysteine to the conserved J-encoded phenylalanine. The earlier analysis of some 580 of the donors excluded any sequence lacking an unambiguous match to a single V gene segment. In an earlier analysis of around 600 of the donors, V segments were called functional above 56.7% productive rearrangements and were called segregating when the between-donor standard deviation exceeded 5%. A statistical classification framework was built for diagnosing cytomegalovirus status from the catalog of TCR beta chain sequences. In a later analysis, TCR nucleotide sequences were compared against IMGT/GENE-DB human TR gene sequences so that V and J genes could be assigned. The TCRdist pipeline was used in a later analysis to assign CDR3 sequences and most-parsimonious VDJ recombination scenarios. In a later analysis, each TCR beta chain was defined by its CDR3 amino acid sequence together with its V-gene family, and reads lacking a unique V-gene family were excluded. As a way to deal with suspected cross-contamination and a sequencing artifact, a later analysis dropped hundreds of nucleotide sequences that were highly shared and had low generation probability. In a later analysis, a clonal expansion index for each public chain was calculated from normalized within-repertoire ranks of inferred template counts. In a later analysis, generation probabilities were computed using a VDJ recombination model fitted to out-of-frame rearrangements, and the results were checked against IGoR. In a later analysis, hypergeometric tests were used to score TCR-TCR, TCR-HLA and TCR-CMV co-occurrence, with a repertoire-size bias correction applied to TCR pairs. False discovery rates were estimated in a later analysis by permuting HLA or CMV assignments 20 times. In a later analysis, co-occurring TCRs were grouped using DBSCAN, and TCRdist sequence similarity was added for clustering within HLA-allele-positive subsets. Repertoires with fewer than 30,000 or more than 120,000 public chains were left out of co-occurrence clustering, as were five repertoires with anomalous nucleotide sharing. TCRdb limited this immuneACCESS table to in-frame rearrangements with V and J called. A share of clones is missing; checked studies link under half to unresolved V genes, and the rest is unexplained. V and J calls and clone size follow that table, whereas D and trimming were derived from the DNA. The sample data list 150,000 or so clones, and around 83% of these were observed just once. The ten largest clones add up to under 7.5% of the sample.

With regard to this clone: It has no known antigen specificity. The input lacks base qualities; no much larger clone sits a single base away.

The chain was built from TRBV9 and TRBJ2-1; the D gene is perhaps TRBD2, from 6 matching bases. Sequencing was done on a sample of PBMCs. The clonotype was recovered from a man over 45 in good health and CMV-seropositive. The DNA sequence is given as TGTGCCAGCAGCGCCTATAGCGGCTTCTCCTACAATGAGCAGTTCTTC. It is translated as CASSAYSGFSYNEQFF.